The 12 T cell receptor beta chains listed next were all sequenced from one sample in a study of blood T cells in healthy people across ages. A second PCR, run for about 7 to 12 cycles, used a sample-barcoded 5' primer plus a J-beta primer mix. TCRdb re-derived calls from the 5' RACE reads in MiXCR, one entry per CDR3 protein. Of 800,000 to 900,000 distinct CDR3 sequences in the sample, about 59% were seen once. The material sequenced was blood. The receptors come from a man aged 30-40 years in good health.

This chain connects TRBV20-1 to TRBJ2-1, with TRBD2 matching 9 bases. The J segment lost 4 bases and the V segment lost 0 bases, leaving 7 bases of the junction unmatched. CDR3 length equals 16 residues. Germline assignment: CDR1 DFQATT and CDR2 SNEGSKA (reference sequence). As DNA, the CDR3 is TGCAGTGCTAGAGATGTGGCGGGGGGGCAGTACAATGAGCAGTTCTTC. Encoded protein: CSARDVAGGQYNEQFF.

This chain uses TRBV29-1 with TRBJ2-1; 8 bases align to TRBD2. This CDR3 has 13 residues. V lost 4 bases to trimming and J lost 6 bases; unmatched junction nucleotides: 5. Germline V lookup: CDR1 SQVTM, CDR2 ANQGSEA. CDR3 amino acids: CSVAGGAINEQFF. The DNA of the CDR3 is TGCAGCGTTGCCGGGGGGGCGATCAATGAGCAGTTCTTC.

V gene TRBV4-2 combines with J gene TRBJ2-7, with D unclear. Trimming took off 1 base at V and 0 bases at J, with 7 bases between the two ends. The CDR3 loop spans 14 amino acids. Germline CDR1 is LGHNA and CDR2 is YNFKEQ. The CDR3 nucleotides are TGTGCCAGCAGCCAAGCCATCTTCTCCTACGAGCAGTACTTC. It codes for CASSQAIFSYEQYF.

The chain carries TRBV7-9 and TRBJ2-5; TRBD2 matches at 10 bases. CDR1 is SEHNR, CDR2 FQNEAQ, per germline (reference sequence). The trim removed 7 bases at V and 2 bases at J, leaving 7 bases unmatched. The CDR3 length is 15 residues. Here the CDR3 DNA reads TGTGCCAGCAACCGAGGACTAGCGGCACAAGAGACCCAGTACTTC. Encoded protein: CASNRGLAAQETQYF.

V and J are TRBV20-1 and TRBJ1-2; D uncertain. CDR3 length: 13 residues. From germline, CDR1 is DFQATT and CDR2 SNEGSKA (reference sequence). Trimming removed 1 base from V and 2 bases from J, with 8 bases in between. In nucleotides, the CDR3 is TGCAGTGCTAGAGTAGACGGAAACTATGGCTACACCTTC. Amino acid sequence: CSARVDGNYGYTF.

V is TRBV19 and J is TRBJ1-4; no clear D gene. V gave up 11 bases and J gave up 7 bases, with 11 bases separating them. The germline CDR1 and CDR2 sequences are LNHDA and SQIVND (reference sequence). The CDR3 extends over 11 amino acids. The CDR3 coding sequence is TGTGCCGCAGGAGTTGGTGAAAAACTGTTTTTT. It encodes CAAGVGEKLFF.

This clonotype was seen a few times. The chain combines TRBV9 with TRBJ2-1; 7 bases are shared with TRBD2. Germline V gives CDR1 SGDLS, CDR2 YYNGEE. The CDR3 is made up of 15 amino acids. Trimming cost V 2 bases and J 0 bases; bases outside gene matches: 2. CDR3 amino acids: CASSVRGDSYNEQFF. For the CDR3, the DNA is TGTGCCAGCAGCGTTCGGGGGGACTCCTACAATGAGCAGTTCTTC.

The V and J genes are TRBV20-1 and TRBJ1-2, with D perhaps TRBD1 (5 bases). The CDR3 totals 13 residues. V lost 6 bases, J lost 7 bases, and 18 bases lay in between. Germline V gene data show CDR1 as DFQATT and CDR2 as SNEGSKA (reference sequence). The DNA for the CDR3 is TGCAGTGCCGAATGGGGGGAGGGGTGTGGCTACACCTTC. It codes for CSAEWGEGCGYTF.

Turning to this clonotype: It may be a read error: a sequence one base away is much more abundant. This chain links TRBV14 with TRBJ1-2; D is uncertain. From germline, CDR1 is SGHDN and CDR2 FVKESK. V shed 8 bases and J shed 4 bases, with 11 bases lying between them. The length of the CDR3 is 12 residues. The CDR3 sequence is CASGSDGYGYTF. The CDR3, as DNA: TGTGCCAGCGGGTCAGACGGCTATGGCTACACCTTC.

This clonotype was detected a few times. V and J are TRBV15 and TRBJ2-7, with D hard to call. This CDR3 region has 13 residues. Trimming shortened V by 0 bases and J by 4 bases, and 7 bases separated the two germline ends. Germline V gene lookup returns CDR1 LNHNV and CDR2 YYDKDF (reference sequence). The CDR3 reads CATSRDPQYEQYF. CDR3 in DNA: TGTGCCACCAGCAGAGATCCGCAGTACGAGCAGTACTTC. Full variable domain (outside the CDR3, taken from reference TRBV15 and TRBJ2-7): DAMVIQNPRYQVTQFGKPVTLSCSQTLNHNVMYWYQQKSSQAPKLLFHYYDKDFNNEADTPDNFQSRRPNTSFCFLDIRSPGLGDTAMYLCATSRDPQYEQYFGPGTRLTVT.

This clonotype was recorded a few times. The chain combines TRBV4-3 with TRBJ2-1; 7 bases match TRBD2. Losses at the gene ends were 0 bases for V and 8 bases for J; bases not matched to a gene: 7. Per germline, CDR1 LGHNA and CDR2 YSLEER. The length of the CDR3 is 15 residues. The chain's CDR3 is CASSQDLGGVDEQFF. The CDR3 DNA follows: TGCGCCAGCAGCCAAGATCTGGGGGGGGTGGATGAGCAGTTCTTC.

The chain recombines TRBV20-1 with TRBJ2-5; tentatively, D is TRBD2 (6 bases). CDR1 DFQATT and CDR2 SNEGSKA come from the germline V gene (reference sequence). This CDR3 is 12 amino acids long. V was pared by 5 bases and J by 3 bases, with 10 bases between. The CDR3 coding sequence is TGCAGTGCTCCCCCGGGGGAAGAGACCCAGTACTTC. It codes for CSAPPGEETQYF.